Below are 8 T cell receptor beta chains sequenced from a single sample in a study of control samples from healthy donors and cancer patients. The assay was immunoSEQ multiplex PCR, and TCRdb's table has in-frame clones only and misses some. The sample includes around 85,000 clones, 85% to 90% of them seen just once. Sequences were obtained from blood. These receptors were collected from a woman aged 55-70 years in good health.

Here the CDR3 DNA reads TGTGCCAGCAGCTTAGACACAGGGACTGAAGCTTTCTTT. Amino acids: CASSLDTGTEAFF. This chain joins TRBV7-9 and TRBJ1-1, with D perhaps TRBD1 (6 bases). Germline V lookup: CDR1 SEHNR, CDR2 FQNEAQ (reference sequence). With 1 base removed from V and 5 bases from J, the gap between germline ends came to 8 bases. This CDR3 is 13 amino acids long.

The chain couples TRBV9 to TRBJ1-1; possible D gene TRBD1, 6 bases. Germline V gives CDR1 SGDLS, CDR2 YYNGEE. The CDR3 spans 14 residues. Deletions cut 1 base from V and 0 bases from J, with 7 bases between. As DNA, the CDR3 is TGTGCCAGCAGCGTACAGGGGATGAACACTGAAGCTTTCTTT. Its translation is CASSVQGMNTEAFF.

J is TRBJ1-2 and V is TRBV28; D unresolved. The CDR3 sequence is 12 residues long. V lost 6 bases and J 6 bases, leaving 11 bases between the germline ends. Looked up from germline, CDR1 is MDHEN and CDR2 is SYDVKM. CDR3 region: CASSPPVHGYTF. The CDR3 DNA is TGTGCCAGCAGCCCTCCAGTCCATGGCTACACCTTC.

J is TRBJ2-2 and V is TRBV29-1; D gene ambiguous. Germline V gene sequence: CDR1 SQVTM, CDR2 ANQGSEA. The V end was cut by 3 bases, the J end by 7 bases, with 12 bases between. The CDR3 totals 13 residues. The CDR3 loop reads CSVEGSRDGELFF. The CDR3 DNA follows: TGCAGCGTTGAGGGATCCCGAGACGGGGAGCTGTTTTTT.

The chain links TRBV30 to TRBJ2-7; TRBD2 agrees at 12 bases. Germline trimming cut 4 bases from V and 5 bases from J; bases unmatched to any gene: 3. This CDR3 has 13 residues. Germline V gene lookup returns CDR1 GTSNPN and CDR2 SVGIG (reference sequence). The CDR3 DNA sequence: TGTGCCTGGACTAGCGGGAGGGCAAACGAGCAGTACTTC. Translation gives CAWTSGRANEQYF.

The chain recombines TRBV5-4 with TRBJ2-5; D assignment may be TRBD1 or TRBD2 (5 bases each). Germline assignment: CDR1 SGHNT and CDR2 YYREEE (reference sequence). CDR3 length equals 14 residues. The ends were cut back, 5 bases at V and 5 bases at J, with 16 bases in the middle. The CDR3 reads CASSRGDDVETQYF. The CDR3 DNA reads TGTGCCAGCAGTCGGGGCGACGACGTGGAGACCCAGTACTTC.

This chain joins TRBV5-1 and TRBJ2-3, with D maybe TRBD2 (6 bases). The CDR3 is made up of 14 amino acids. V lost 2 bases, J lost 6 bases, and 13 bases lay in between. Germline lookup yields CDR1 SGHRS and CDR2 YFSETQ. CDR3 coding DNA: TGCGCCAGCAGCTTAATGACGGGAGAGGATACGCAGTATTTT. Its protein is CASSLMTGEDTQYF.

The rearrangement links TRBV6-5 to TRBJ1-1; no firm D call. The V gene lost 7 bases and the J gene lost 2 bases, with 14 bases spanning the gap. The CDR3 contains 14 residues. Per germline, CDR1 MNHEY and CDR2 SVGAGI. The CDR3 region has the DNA TGTGCCAGCACCCCTGGGATAGCAAACACTGAAGCTTTCTTT. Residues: CASTPGIANTEAFF.